Listed here are 30 T cell receptor beta chains from one sample, sequenced in a study of STAT3 mutations in large granular lymphocyte leukemia. Study outcomes and limitations: Every T-LGLL patient had at least one immunodominant TCRbeta clonotype.

Assay used: immunoSEQ multiplex PCR; TCRdb lists only in-frame clones, some missing. The table lists 15,000 or so clones, about 93% of them singletons, with around 9.3% in the top ten. No antigens are known for them. Specimen: peripheral blood mononuclear cells. These receptors all come from a woman in her forties or fifties with T-cell large granular lymphocyte leukemia. Some clones in this sample may be carry-over from other donors' samples.

This chain links TRBV4-1 with TRBJ1-1; a weak D match, TRBD1 (5 bases). The CDR3 sequence is 13 residues long. Germline V CDR1 and CDR2: MGHRA, YSYEKL. Trimming cost V 3 bases and J 7 bases, with 12 bases left between them. This chain's CDR3 is CASSQGGHYEAFF. The CDR3 DNA is TGCGCCAGCAGCCAGGGGGGTCACTATGAAGCTTTCTTT.

V gene TRBV9 combines with J gene TRBJ2-1; tentatively, D is TRBD1 (5 bases). This CDR3 region has 15 residues. V lost 0 bases to trimming and J lost 1 base, with 8 bases between them. Germline assignment: CDR1 SGDLS and CDR2 YYNGEE. Written as DNA, the CDR3 is TGTGCCAGCAGCGTAGTTTCAGGGTCCTACAATGAGCAGTTCTTC. It encodes CASSVVSGSYNEQFF.

The J gene is TRBJ1-1, the V gene TRBV5-4; D ambiguous. V was cut by 0 bases and J by 4 bases, with 13 bases left in between. Per germline, CDR1 SGHNT and CDR2 YYREEE (reference sequence). The CDR3 has 15 amino acids. CDR3 amino acids: CASSLDQNRGTEAFF. The CDR3 region has the DNA TGTGCCAGCAGCTTGGACCAAAACCGGGGCACTGAAGCTTTCTTT.

The chain carries TRBV28 and TRBJ1-5; D may be TRBD1 (5 bases). This CDR3 has 16 amino acids. Germline CDR1 is MDHEN and CDR2 is SYDVKM. V was clipped by 3 bases and J by 7 bases, with 19 bases between them. CDR3 sequence reads: CASSLQGAPRGQPQHF. CDR3 bases: TGTGCCAGCAGTTTGCAAGGCGCCCCACGGGGGCAGCCCCAGCATTTT.

The chain joins TRBV4-1 to TRBJ1-2; 7 bases fit TRBD1. V was pared by 0 bases and J by 8 bases, with 6 bases of the junction left unmatched. CDR3 length: 14 amino acids. CDR1 and CDR2 from the germline V gene are MGHRA and YSYEKL. CDR3 DNA sequence: TGCGCCAGCAGCCAAGAACGACAGGGAAGCGGCTACACCTTC. This sequence encodes CASSQERQGSGYTF.

V and J are TRBV5-1 and TRBJ1-5; TRBD1 aligns across 7 bases. Germline CDR1 is SGHRS and CDR2 is YFSETQ. V lost 5 bases to trimming and J lost 0 bases; unmatched junction nucleotides: 29. There are 23 residues in the CDR3. This chain's CDR3 is CASSPARGTASSPYLNSNQPQHF. The CDR3 DNA reads TGCGCCAGCAGTCCCGCCCGAGGGACAGCCTCGTCCCCTTACCTTAATAGCAATCAGCCCCAGCATTTT.

V usage is TRBV7-9 and J usage is TRBJ2-7; D is perhaps TRBD2 (6 bases). V lost 5 bases and J lost 5, with 19 bases in between. The V gene's germline CDR1 is SEHNR and CDR2 FQNEAQ (reference sequence). This CDR3 spans 15 amino acids. In DNA form, the CDR3 reads TGTGCCAGCAGCCTCCTTAAGGGAGGTTTAGACGAGCAGTACTTC. Protein: CASSLLKGGLDEQYF.

CDR3 loop: CASSSRIGEAFF. Here the CDR3 DNA reads TGTGCCAGCAGCTCTAGGATCGGGGAGGCTTTCTTT. The chain has TRBV5-4 and TRBJ1-1; D not certain. Trimming cost V 3 bases and J 11 bases, with 14 bases left between them. Germline V CDR1 and CDR2: SGHNT, YYREEE (reference sequence). The CDR3 spans 12 residues.

The chain combines TRBV7-3 with TRBJ2-7, with 9 positions matching TRBD2. CDR1 and CDR2 from the germline V gene are SGHTA and FQGTGA. This CDR3 has 13 amino acids. Unmatched junction bases numbered 5, after V lost 4 bases and J lost 7 bases. CDR3 sequence (DNA): TGTGCCAGCAGCTCGGGACTAGCCGGGGAGCAGTACTTC. Amino acids: CASSSGLAGEQYF.

This sequence joins TRBV18 and TRBJ1-5; D may be TRBD1 (5 bases). The germline gives CDR1 KGHSH, CDR2 LQKENI. V was pared by 3 bases and J by 5 bases, with 8 bases between. The CDR3 loop spans 13 amino acids. This chain's CDR3 is CASSPAGDQPQHF. The CDR3 DNA follows: TGTGCCAGCTCACCGGCGGGGGATCAGCCCCAGCATTTT. The entire variable domain, with the rest obtained from reference TRBV18 and TRBJ1-5, is as follows: NAGVMQNPRHLVRRRGQEARLRCSPMKGHSHVYWYRQLPEEGLKFMVYLQKENIIDESGMPKERFSAEFPKEGPSILRIQQVVRGDSAAYFCASSPAGDQPQHFGDGTRLSIL.

The chain is built from TRBV7-7 and TRBJ2-1; tentatively, D is TRBD2 (6 bases). In germline, CDR1 is SSHAT, CDR2 FNYEAQ (reference sequence). CDR3 size: 15 residues. The CDR3 loop reads CASHMGGAGYNEQFF. Here the CDR3 DNA reads TGTGCTAGCCACATGGGGGGAGCCGGTTACAATGAGCAGTTCTTC.

The V call is TRBV28, the J call TRBJ1-5; D ambiguous. CDR1 and CDR2 (germline): MDHEN, SYDVKM. This CDR3 is 15 amino acids long. V was clipped by 5 bases and J by 2 bases, with 13 bases between them. The CDR3 region is CASSPTRPGNQPQHF. The CDR3 DNA follows: TGTGCCAGCAGTCCAACGAGGCCTGGCAATCAGCCCCAGCATTTT.

The J gene is TRBJ2-7, the V gene TRBV6-5; TRBD1 aligns across 7 bases. The CDR3 totals 15 residues. With 1 base clipped from V and 3 bases from J, the junction kept 6 bases outside the gene matches. Germline V gene sequence: CDR1 MNHEY, CDR2 SVGAGI. CDR3 nucleotides: TGTGCCAGCAGTTACTTCGGACAGGCCGGCTACGAGCAGTACTTC. Amino acids: CASSYFGQAGYEQYF.

This clone was seen only a few times. V gene TRBV5-1 combines with J gene TRBJ2-2; D is unresolved. The germline V gene encodes CDR1 SGHRS and CDR2 YFSETQ. This CDR3 spans 14 amino acids. The V end lost 4 bases, the J end lost 2 bases, and 9 bases lay between the germline ends. CDR3 nucleotides: TGCGCCAGCAGCCAGGACGGCAACACCGGGGAGCTGTTTTTT. Translation: CASSQDGNTGELFF.

The chain employs TRBV7-3 and TRBJ1-3; tentatively, D is TRBD1 (5 bases). This CDR3 is built from 13 residues. V was clipped by 5 bases and J by 2 bases, with 7 bases between them. Germline CDR1 is SGHTA and CDR2 is FQGTGA. The CDR3 DNA follows: TGTGCCAGCAGCCCGGGGCCTGGAAACACCATATATTTT. It encodes CASSPGPGNTIYF.

The chain joins TRBV27 to TRBJ1-1; D uncertain. The CDR3 spans 13 residues. V lost 5 bases and J 1 base, leaving 8 bases between the germline ends. Germline assignment: CDR1 MNHEY and CDR2 SMNVEV (reference sequence). The CDR3 reads CASSNGRNTEAFF. The CDR3 DNA is TGTGCCAGCAGTAACGGCAGGAACACTGAAGCTTTCTTT.

This chain joins TRBV19 and TRBJ1-2; D is perhaps TRBD1 (6 bases). Trimming left V 7 bases short and J 3 bases short, with 21 bases between. Germline CDR1 LNHDA, CDR2 SQIVND (reference sequence). The CDR3 is 16 amino acids. In nucleotides, the CDR3 is TGTGCCAGTACCACCTGGGGGGGGGCTAACGACTATGGCTACACCTTC. Residues: CASTTWGGANDYGYTF.

This chain joins TRBV1 and TRBJ1-5. TRBV1 is given as a pseudogene. CDR3 length equals 11 residues. In nucleotides, the CDR3 is TGCACCAGCAGCCAGGGAAAGCCCCAGCATTTT. Its translation is CTSSQGKPQHF.

V is TRBV6-5 and J is TRBJ1-2, with a tentative D call TRBD1 (6 bases). Trimming took 5 bases from V and 3 from J, leaving 16 bases between them. Germline lookup yields CDR1 MNHEY and CDR2 SVGAGI. The CDR3 is 15 amino acids. In nucleotides, the CDR3 is TGTGCCAGCAGTCCATCAGGGGCGTGGGACTATGGCTACACCTTC. Translating gives CASSPSGAWDYGYTF.

The chain recombines TRBV7-9 with TRBJ1-2; D call uncertain. This CDR3 region has 13 residues. Germline CDR1 and CDR2: SEHNR and FQNEAQ (reference sequence). V was trimmed by 5 bases and J by 4 bases, leaving 11 bases between them. CDR3 in amino acids: CASSPSRGYGYTF. DNA of the CDR3: TGTGCCAGCAGCCCTTCCCGGGGCTATGGCTACACCTTC.

This clone was seen only once. The DNA of the CDR3 is TGTGCCAGCAGCTTGTGGAATCGGAATGAGCAGTTCTTC. This translates into CASSLWNRNEQFF. The chain has TRBV5-4 and TRBJ2-1; no definite D call. The CDR3 consists of 13 residues. The germline V gene encodes CDR1 SGHNT and CDR2 YYREEE (reference sequence). The ends were cut back, 1 base at V and 7 bases at J, with 9 bases in the middle. The full variable domain, rest sourced from reference TRBV5-4 and TRBJ2-1, is ETGVTQSPTHLIKTRGQQVTLRCSSQSGHNTVSWYQQALGQGPQFIFQYYREEENGRGNFPPRFSGLQFPNYSSELNVNALELDDSALYLCASSLWNRNEQFFGPGTRLTVL.

The rearrangement uses TRBV28 and TRBJ2-7; 7 positions match TRBD2. Trimming took 2 bases from V and 5 from J; bases not matched to a gene: 12. Germline V CDR1 and CDR2: MDHEN, SYDVKM. The CDR3 contains 16 residues. CDR3: CASSLLGRERYDEQYF. The DNA of the CDR3 is TGTGCCAGCAGTTTACTAGGGCGGGAGAGATACGACGAGCAGTACTTC. Using reference TRBV28 and TRBJ2-7 for the parts outside the CDR3, the full variable domain is DVKVTQSSRYLVKRTGEKVFLECVQDMDHENMFWYRQDPGLGLRLIYFSYDVKMKEKGDIPEGYSVSREKKERFSLILESASTNQTSMYLCASSLLGRERYDEQYFGPGTRLTVT.

The V gene is TRBV5-1, the J gene TRBJ1-1; 9 positions agree with TRBD1. V trimming: 1 base; J trimming: 7 bases; junction bases outside the gene matches: 5. CDR3 length equals 14 residues. The germline V gene has CDR1 SGHRS and CDR2 YFSETQ. This CDR3 reads CASSLWGQGSEAFF. The DNA of the CDR3 is TGCGCCAGCAGCTTGTGGGGACAGGGCAGTGAAGCTTTCTTT.

Only one count was recorded for this clone. V is TRBV27 and J is TRBJ2-7, with TRBD1 matching 7 bases. V lost 6 bases to trimming and J lost 2 bases; unmatched junction nucleotides: 10. Per the germline V gene, CDR1 is MNHEY and CDR2 is SMNVEV (reference sequence). The CDR3 contains 15 residues. In nucleotides, the CDR3 is TGTGCCAGCAGGAATGACAGGGCAATTGCCTACGAGCAGTACTTC. Encoded protein: CASRNDRAIAYEQYF.

CDR3 sequence (DNA): TGTGCCAGCAGCCAAGTCCCCTCGGGACTAGCGGGAGGCACTGGGGAGCTGTTTTTT. This sequence encodes CASSQVPSGLAGGTGELFF. The chain carries TRBV14 and TRBJ2-2; 15 nucleotides agree with TRBD2. CDR3 length equals 19 residues. Trimming at V came to 1 base and at J to 8 bases, leaving 11 bases not matched to a gene. The germline V gene encodes CDR1 SGHDN and CDR2 FVKESK.

The chain is built from TRBV7-2 and TRBJ2-7; maybe TRBD2 (5 bases). This CDR3 has 14 residues. V was clipped by 1 base and J by 5 bases, with 12 bases between them. Germline-derived CDR1 and CDR2 are SGHTA and FQGNSA. The CDR3: CASSLGRSGDEQYF. CDR3 nucleotides: TGTGCCAGCAGCTTAGGCAGGTCCGGGGACGAGCAGTACTTC.

The V gene is TRBV5-1, the J gene TRBJ1-2; 7 nucleotides align to TRBD1. This CDR3 has 16 amino acids. Losses at the gene ends were 1 base for V and 6 bases for J; bases not matched to a gene: 12. The V gene's germline CDR1 is SGHRS and CDR2 YFSETQ. This chain's CDR3 is CASSLRRPTGENGYTF. As DNA, the CDR3 is TGCGCCAGCAGCTTGAGGCGCCCTACAGGGGAAAATGGCTACACCTTC.

This chain connects TRBV2 to TRBJ1-5; D call uncertain. This CDR3 region has 12 residues. The V gene's germline CDR1 is SNHLY and CDR2 FYNNEI. Trimming cost V 7 bases and J 2 bases, with 6 bases left between them. The CDR3 sequence: CASTVGNQPQHF. CDR3 sequence (DNA): TGTGCCAGCACAGTTGGCAATCAGCCCCAGCATTTT.

This sequence joins TRBV5-4 and TRBJ2-7, with D possibly called TRBD1 or TRBD2 (5 bases each). V was shortened by 4 bases and J by 5 bases, with 25 bases between the two germline ends. The CDR3 has 17 amino acids. In germline, CDR1 is SGHNT, CDR2 YYREEE (reference sequence). CDR3 region: CASSPALGDPLYHEQYF. CDR3 sequence (DNA): TGTGCCAGCAGCCCGGCCCTGGGGGACCCCCTATACCACGAGCAGTACTTC.

V usage is TRBV18 and J usage is TRBJ2-1; 10 positions match TRBD2. The trim removed 3 bases at V and 4 bases at J, leaving 12 bases unmatched. Germline V CDR1 and CDR2: KGHSH, LQKENI. CDR3 size: 18 residues. CDR3 sequence reads: CASSPQASGRSGYNEQFF. The DNA for the CDR3 is TGTGCCAGCTCACCCCAGGCTAGCGGGAGATCCGGATACAATGAGCAGTTCTTC.